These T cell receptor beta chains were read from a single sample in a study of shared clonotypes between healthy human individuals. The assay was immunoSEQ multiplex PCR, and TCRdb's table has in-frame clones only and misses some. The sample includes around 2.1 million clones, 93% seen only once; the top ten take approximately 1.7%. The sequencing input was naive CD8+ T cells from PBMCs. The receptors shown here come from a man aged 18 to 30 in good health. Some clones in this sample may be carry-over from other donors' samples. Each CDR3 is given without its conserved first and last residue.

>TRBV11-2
ASSLGGGGYEQY
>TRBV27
ASSLRGVANEQF
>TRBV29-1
SVLQVYGYT
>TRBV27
ASSFVGPDTQY
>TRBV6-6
ASSYSSRHGYT
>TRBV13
ASSSRLAGRTGELF
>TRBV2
ASSEKLHRGGGAF
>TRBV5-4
ASSVEPGGSSGNTIY
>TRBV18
ASSPMRVSNQPQH
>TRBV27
ASSLRDPQGAVNYGYT
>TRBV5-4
ASSLAPPGANVLT
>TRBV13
ASGQLNTGELF
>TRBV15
ATSSRDRLEKLF
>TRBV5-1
ASSFGSGMETQY
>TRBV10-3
AISAAGPAYEQY
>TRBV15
ATSNSMPTYEQY
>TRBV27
ASSLAGTGSYEQY
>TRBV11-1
ASSLEMVYRGETQY
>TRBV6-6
ASSLAGPSTEAF
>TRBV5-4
ASSGGRGYTGELF
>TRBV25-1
ASSEGRRHFLH
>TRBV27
ASRGPETQY
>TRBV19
ASSAPGLNIQY
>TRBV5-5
ASSERRTGYGSYEQY
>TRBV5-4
ASSFQGWLAKNIQY
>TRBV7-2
ASSLRGQREMEQY
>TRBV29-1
SVVQAPYNSPLH
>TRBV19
ASRDGELF
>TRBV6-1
ASSEGLGERREQY
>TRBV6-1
ASSAVAAGYNEQF
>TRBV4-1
ASSQDPAQGSYEQY
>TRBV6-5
ASSYSSGDNQPQH
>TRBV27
ASSLSRSSSYEQY
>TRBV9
ASSDGLAGATGELF
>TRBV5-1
ASSPPSGGPETQY
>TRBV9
ASSYGWGDQPQH
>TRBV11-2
ASSYYNEQF
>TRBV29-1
SVEDSGVRLSNQPQH
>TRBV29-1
SGRGPRNEQF
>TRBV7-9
ASSLGAAERWGPYEQY
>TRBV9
ASSADGAVNNEQF
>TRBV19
ASTRDGPLGEKLF